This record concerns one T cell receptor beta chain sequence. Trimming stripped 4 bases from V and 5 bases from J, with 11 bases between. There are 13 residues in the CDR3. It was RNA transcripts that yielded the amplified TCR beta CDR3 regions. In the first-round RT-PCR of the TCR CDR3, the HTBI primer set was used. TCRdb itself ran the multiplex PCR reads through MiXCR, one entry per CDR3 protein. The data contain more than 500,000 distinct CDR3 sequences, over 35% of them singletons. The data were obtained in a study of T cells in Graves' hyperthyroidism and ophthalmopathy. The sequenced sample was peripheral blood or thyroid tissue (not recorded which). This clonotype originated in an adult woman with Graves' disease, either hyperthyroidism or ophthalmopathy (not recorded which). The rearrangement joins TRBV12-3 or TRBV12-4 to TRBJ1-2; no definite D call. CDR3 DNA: TGTGCCAGCAGTTCGTATACGGGATATGGCTACACCTTC. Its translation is CASSSYTGYGYTF.